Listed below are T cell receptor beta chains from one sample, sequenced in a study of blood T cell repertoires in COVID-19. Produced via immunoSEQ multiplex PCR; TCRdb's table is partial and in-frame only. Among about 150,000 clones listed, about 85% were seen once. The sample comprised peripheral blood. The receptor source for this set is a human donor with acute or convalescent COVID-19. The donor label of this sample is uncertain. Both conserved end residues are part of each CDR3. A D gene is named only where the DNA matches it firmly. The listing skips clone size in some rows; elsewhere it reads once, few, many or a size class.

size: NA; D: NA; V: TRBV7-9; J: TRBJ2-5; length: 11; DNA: TGTGCCAGCGGAGCCGTGGAGACCCAGTACTTC; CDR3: CASGAVETQYF
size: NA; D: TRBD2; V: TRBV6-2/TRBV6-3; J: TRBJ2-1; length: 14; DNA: TGTGCCAGCAGTTTGAGCGGGGGGGCCTCTGAGCAGTTCTTC; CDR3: CASSLSGGASEQFF
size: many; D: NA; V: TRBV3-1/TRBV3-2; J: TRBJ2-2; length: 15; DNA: TGTGCCAGCAGCCAAGTAGTCCTAGCGAACGGGGAGCTGTTTTTT; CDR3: CASSQVVLANGELFF
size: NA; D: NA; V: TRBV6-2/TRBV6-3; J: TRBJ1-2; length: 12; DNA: TGTGCCAGCAGTGCCGCAGATTATGGCTACACCTTC; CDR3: CASSAADYGYTF
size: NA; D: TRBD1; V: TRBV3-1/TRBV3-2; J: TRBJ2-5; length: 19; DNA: TGTGCCAGCAGCCCGGGCCCCGGGACAGCTTCTTCTCCCCAAGAGACCCAGTACTTC; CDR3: CASSPGPGTASSPQETQYF
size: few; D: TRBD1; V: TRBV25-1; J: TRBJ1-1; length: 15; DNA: TGTGCCAGCAGCGGACCCGGACAGGCAAACACTGAAGCTTTCTTT; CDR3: CASSGPGQANTEAFF
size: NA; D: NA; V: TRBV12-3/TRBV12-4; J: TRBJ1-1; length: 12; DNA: TGTGCCAGCAGTCCCGGGTACACTGAAGCTTTCTTT; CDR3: CASSPGYTEAFF
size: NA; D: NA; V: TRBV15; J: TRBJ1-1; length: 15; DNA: TGTGCCACCAGCAGAAACAGGGAATGGAGCGCTGAAGCTTTCTTT; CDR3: CATSRNREWSAEAFF
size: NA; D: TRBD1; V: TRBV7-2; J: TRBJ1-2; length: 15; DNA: TGTGCCAGCAGCTCAAGTCAGGGGGAGATCTATGGCTACACCTTC; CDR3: CASSSSQGEIYGYTF
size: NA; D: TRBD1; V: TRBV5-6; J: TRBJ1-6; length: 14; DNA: TGTGCCAGCAGCTATGGGACAGTCAATTCACCCCTCCACTTT; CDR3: CASSYGTVNSPLHF
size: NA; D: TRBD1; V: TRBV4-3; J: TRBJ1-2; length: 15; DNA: TGCGCCAGCAGGCTAAGGGACAGGGGTAACTATGGCTACACCTTC; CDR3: CASRLRDRGNYGYTF
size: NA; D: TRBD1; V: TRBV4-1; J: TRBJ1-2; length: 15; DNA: TGCGCCAGCAGCCAACCCACAGGGGGAAACTATGGCTACACCTTC; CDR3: CASSQPTGGNYGYTF
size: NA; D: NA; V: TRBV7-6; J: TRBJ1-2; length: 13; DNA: TGTGCCAGCAGCAAACAGGGAGCGGAGGGCTACACCTTC; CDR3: CASSKQGAEGYTF
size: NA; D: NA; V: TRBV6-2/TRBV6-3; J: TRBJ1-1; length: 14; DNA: TGTGCCAGCAGTCCGTCGGGGTTTTCAACTGAAGCTTTCTTT; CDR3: CASSPSGFSTEAFF
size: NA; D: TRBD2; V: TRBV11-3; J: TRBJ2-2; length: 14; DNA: TGTGCCAGCAGCTTAATTAGCGGGGCCGGGGAGCTGTTTTTT; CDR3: CASSLISGAGELFF
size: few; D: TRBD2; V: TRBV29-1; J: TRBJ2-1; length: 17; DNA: TGCAGCGTTGATAGTCGGAGCGGGGGGCCACCCTACAATGAGCAGTTCTTC; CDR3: CSVDSRSGGPPYNEQFF
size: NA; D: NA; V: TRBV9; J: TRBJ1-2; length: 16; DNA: TGTGCCAGCAGCGTAGAGGAGAGTTTCGTAAGATATGGCTACACCTTC; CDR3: CASSVEESFVRYGYTF
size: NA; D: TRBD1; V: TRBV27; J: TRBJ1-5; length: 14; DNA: TGTGCCAGCTCGACAGGGGGCGGGGGGCAGCCCCAGCATTTT; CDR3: CASSTGGGGQPQHF
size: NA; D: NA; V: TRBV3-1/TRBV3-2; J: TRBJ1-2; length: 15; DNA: TGTGCCAGCAGCCAAAAGCGCGGCAGCAACTATGGCTACACCTTC; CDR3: CASSQKRGSNYGYTF
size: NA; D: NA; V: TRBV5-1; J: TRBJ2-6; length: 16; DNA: TGCGCCAGCAGCTTGGCTGCGGGACCCGGGGCCAACGTCCTGACTTTC; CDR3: CASSLAAGPGANVLTF
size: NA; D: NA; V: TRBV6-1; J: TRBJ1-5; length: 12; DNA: TGTGCCAGCAGTGAACCTTTACAGCCCCAGCATTTT; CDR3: CASSEPLQPQHF
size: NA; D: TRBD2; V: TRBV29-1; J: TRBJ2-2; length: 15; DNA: TGCAGCGTTCCGGGACTAGCGGGAGGTACCGGGGAGCTGTTTTTT; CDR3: CSVPGLAGGTGELFF
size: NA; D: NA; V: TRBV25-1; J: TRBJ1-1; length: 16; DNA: TGTGCCAGCAGTGACCTCAGGCAGGGCCTTAACGCTGAAGCTTTCTTT; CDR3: CASSDLRQGLNAEAFF
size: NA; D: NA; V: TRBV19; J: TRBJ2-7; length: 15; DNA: TGTGCCAGTAGTATTTCGGCGGCAGGGTTGGGCGAGCAGTACTTC; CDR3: CASSISAAGLGEQYF
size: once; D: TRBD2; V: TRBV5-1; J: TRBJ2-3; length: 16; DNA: TGCGCCAGCAGCTTGGGGCTAGCGGGATTAGGGGTTACGCAGTATTTT; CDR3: CASSLGLAGLGVTQYF
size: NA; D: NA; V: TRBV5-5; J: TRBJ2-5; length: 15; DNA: TGTGCCAGCAGCTTAGGCTTGGACAGCCAAGAGACCCAGTACTTC; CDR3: CASSLGLDSQETQYF
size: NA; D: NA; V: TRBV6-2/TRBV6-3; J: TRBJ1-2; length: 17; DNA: TGTGCCAGCAGTTACCCCGACCGGGGTATCCGGAACTATGGCTACACCTTC; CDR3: CASSYPDRGIRNYGYTF
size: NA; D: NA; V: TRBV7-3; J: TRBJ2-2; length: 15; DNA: TGTGCCAGCAGCTTAATGGCCAGTTACACCGGGGAGCTGTTTTTT; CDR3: CASSLMASYTGELFF
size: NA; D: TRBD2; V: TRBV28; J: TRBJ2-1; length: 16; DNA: TGTGCCAGCAGTTCCCTCGGGGGGAGCTCCTACAATGAGCAGTTCTTC; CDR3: CASSSLGGSSYNEQFF
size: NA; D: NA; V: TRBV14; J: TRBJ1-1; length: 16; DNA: TGTGCCAGCAGCCAAGACCCCCGGGCGGGGGGAACTGAAGCTTTCTTT; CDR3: CASSQDPRAGGTEAFF
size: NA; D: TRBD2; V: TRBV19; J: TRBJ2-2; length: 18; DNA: TGTGCCAGTAGCCCCATCGGAACTAGCGGGAGGGGGACCGGGGAGCTGTTTTTT; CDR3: CASSPIGTSGRGTGELFF
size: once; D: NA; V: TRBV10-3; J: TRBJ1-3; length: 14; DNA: TGTGCCATCAGTGAGGGGCAGGCCGTGAACACCATATATTTT; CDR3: CAISEGQAVNTIYF
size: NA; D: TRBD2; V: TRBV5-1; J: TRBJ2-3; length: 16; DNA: TGCGCCAGCAGCTTGACGACTAGCGGTAGCACAGATACGCAGTATTTT; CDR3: CASSLTTSGSTDTQYF
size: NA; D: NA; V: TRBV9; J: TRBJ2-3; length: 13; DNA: TGTGCCAGCAGCGTAGGGGCCACAGATACGCAGTATTTT; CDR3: CASSVGATDTQYF
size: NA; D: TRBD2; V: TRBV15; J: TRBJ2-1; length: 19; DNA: TGTGCCACCAGCAGAGTTTGGAGCGGGAGGACGGCTGCTTACAATGAGCAGTTCTTC; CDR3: CATSRVWSGRTAAYNEQFF
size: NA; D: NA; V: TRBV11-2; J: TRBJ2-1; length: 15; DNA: TGTGCCAGCAGCTTATCACGGGAGATAGGCAATGAGCAGTTCTTC; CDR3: CASSLSREIGNEQFF
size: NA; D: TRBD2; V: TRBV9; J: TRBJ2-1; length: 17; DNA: TGTGCCAGCAGCGTACTAGCGGGACTTAGCTCCTACAATGAGCAGTTCTTC; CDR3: CASSVLAGLSSYNEQFF